One and the same sample provided the 13 T cell receptor beta chains below, sequenced in a study of PD-1 blockade in classical Hodgkin lymphoma. TCRdb's table, derived via immunoSEQ multiplex PCR, lists solely in-frame clones and lacks some. Found here are about 46,000 clones, approximately 91% of them singletons; the top ten hold roughly 5%. Regarding time point: newly diagnosed, previously untreated cHL patient sample. The sample consisted of peripheral blood mononuclear cells (PBMCs). Receptors were obtained from a human donor with classical Hodgkin lymphoma.

The chain links TRBV19 to TRBJ2-2; 10 bases map to TRBD1. The V gene end was trimmed by 4 bases and the J gene end by 0 bases; junction bases not matched to a gene: 5. The CDR3 loop spans 17 amino acids. In germline, CDR1 is LNHDA, CDR2 SQIVND (reference sequence). The CDR3 bases are TGTGCCAGTAGTAAAGGGACAGGGGCGGCGAACACCGGGGAGCTGTTTTTT. It is translated as CASSKGTGAANTGELFF.

Only a few counts were recorded for this clone. The chain joins TRBV5-1 to TRBJ2-3, with TRBD2 matching over 7 bases. The germline CDR1 and CDR2 sequences are SGHRS and YFSETQ. This CDR3 comprises 13 residues. With V trimmed by 5 bases and J by 4 bases, 4 bases remained unmatched. The CDR3 nucleotides read TGCGCCAGCAGGCGGGAGAGTGCAGATACGCAGTATTTT. Translating gives CASRRESADTQYF.

The chain is built from TRBV28 and TRBJ2-7, with D possibly TRBD2 on 5 matching bases. The CDR3 spans 15 residues. V gave up 7 bases and J gave up 3 bases, with 19 bases separating them. CDR1 is MDHEN, CDR2 SYDVKM, per germline. CDR3: CASTNPGTTLYEQYF. The CDR3 DNA follows: TGTGCCAGCACAAATCCGGGAACAACACTCTACGAGCAGTACTTC.

The rearrangement links TRBV2 to TRBJ1-1; D ambiguous. Looked up from germline, CDR1 is SNHLY and CDR2 is FYNNEI. This CDR3 is built from 13 residues. V was trimmed by 7 bases and J by 2 bases, leaving 11 bases between them. The CDR3 bases are TGTGCCAGCATGGCCGAGACCAACACTGAAGCTTTCTTT. It encodes CASMAETNTEAFF.

This chain uses TRBV19 with TRBJ1-4; D gene uncertain. The CDR3 contains 14 residues. Germline V gene sequence: CDR1 LNHDA, CDR2 SQIVND (reference sequence). V shed 4 bases and J shed 7 bases, with 13 bases lying between them. As DNA, the CDR3 is TGTGCCAGTAGTAAGGAGGGTTGGTTTGAAAAACTGTTTTTT. It codes for CASSKEGWFEKLFF.

The gene calls are TRBV11-2 and TRBJ1-1; 7 bases align to TRBD1. This CDR3 has 19 amino acids. The V and J ends lost 5 bases and 0 bases, in that order; junction bases with no gene match: 18. Looked up from germline, CDR1 is SGHAT and CDR2 is FQNNGV. The CDR3: CASSPRPLQGDRLNTEAFF. The CDR3 DNA reads as TGTGCCAGCAGCCCGCGGCCCCTTCAGGGGGATCGATTGAACACTGAAGCTTTCTTT.

The J gene is TRBJ2-7, the V gene TRBV18; tentative D call: TRBD1 (6 bases). This CDR3 comprises 14 residues. Germline CDR1 KGHSH, CDR2 LQKENI. V shed 6 bases and J shed 6 bases, with 18 bases lying between them. The CDR3: CASSLGTGLGEQYF. The CDR3 DNA follows: TGTGCCAGCTCGCTTGGCACAGGGTTAGGCGAGCAGTACTTC.

This chain joins TRBV10-3 and TRBJ2-3; 11 bases agree with TRBD2. Germline loops: CDR1 ENHRY, CDR2 SYGVKD. The V segment lost 6 bases and the J segment 5 bases; nucleotides outside the gene matches: 19. The CDR3 runs 19 residues. CDR3 sequence: CAIRSVLGTSGISQDTQYF. The DNA of the CDR3 is TGTGCCATCAGGAGTGTCCTAGGGACTAGCGGTATCTCACAAGATACGCAGTATTTT.

The chain is built from TRBV5-4 and TRBJ1-1; possible D gene TRBD1, 5 bases. Trimming removed 0 bases from V and 1 base from J, with 7 bases in between. The CDR3 is 14 amino acids. CDR1 and CDR2 from the germline V gene are SGHNT and YYREEE (reference sequence). DNA for the CDR3: TGTGCCAGCAGCTTGGTGGGGGGGAACACTGAAGCTTTCTTT. Its translation is CASSLVGGNTEAFF.

This clone was seen only once. The CDR3 DNA reads as TGTGCCTCGGCGGGACTAGTCAACAATGAGCAGTTCTTC. Translation: CASAGLVNNEQFF. This chain links TRBV15 with TRBJ2-1; 8 bases line up with TRBD2. CDR3 length: 13 amino acids. Germline CDR1 reads LNHNV; CDR2 reads YYDKDF (reference sequence). V trimming: 11 bases; J trimming: 5 bases; junction bases outside the gene matches: 8.

The chain joins TRBV5-6 to TRBJ2-7; 9 positions agree with TRBD2. The trim removed 4 bases at V and 2 bases at J, leaving 7 bases unmatched. Germline CDR1 reads SGHDT; CDR2 reads YYEEEE. The CDR3 has 15 amino acids. The CDR3 bases are TGTGCCAGCAGCCACCAGACTAGCGGACCCTACGAGCAGTACTTC. Protein: CASSHQTSGPYEQYF. Supplemented by reference TRBV5-6 and TRBJ2-7, the full variable domain reads DAGVTQSPTHLIKTRGQQVTLRCSPKSGHDTVSWYQQALGQGPQFIFQYYEEEERQRGNFPDRFSGHQFPNYSSELNVNALLLGDSALYLCASSHQTSGPYEQYFGPGTRLTVT.

The V gene is TRBV6-1, the J gene TRBJ2-7; 7 nucleotides match TRBD1. This CDR3 region has 14 residues. The V segment lost 1 base and the J segment 6 bases; nucleotides outside the gene matches: 6. Germline V gene sequence: CDR1 MNHNS, CDR2 SASEGT. Here the CDR3 reads CASSEDRDSLEQYV. CDR3 sequence (DNA): TGTGCCAGCAGTGAAGACCGGGACAGCCTCGAGCAGTACGTC.

This clone has just one count. The chain combines TRBV7-3 with TRBJ1-4, with no clear D. Germline CDR1 SGHTA, CDR2 FQGTGA. The CDR3 spans 13 residues. Trimming took off 2 bases at V and 3 bases at J, with 4 bases between the two ends. The CDR3 sequence: CASSLEPNEKLFF. CDR3 nucleotides: TGTGCCAGCAGCTTAGAACCTAATGAAAAACTGTTTTTT.